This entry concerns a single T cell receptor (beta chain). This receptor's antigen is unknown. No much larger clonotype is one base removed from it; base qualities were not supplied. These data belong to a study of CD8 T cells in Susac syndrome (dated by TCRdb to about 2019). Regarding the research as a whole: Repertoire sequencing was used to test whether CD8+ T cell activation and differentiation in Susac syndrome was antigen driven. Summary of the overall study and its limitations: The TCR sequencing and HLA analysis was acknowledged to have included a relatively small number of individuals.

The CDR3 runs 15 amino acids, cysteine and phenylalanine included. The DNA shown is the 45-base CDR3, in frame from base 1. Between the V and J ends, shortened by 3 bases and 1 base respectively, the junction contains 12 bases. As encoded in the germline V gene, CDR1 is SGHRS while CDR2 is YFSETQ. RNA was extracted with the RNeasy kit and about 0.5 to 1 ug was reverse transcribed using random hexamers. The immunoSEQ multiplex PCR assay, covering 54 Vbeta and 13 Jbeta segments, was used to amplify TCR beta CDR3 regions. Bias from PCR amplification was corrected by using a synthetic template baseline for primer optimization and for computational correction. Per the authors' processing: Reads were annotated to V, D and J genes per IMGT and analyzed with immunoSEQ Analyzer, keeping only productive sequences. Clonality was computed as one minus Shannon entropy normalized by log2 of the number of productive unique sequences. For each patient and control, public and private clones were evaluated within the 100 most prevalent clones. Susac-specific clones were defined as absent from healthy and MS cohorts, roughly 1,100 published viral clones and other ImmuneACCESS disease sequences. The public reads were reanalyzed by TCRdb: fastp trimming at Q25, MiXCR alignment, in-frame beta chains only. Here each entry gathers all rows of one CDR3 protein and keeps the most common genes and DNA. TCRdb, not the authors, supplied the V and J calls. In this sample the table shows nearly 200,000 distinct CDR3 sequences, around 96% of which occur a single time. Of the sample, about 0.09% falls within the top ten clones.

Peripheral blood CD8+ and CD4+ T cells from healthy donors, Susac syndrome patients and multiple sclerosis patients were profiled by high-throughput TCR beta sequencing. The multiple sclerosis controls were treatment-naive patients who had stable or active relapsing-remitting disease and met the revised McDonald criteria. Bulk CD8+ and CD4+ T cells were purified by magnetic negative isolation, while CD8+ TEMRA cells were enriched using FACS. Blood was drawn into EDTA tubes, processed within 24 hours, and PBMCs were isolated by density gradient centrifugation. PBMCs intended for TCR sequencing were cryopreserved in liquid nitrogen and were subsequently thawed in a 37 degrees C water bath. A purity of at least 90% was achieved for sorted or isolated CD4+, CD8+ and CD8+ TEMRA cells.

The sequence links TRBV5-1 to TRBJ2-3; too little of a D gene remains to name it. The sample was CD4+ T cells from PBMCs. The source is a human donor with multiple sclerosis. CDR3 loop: CASSWAEAGTDTQYF. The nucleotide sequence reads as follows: TGCGCCAGCAGCTGGGCGGAAGCCGGCACAGATACGCAGTATTTT.